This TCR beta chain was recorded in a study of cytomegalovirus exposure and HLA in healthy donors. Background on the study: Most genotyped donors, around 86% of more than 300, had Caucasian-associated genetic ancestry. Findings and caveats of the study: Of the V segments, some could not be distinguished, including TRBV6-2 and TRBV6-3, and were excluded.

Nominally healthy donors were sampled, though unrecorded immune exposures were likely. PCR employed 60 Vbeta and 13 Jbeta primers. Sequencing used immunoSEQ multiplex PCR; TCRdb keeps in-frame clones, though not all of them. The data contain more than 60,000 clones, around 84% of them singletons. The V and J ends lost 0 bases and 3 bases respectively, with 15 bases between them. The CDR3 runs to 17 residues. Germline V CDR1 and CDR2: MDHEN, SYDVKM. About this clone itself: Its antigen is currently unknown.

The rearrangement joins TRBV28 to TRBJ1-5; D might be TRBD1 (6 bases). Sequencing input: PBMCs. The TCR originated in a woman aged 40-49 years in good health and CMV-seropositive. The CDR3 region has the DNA TGTGCCAGCAGTTTATGGGGGGCGGAGGATACCAATCAGCCCCAGCATTTT. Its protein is CASSLWGAEDTNQPQHF.